This passage covers 29 T cell receptor beta chains from one sample sequenced in a study of blood T cells in healthy people across ages. A second 7 to 11 cycle PCR used barcoded and J-beta primers. TCRdb itself ran the 5' RACE reads through MiXCR, one entry per CDR3 protein. This sample yields over a million distinct CDR3 sequences, of which roughly 45% are seen a single time; 7.9% belongs to the top ten. Sequenced: blood. The source of these receptors is a woman younger than 35 in good health.

V and J are TRBV27 and TRBJ1-2, with 7 bases fitting TRBD1. CDR3 length equals 14 residues. With V trimmed by 6 bases and J by 4 bases, 8 bases remained unmatched. Germline V gene sequence: CDR1 MNHEY, CDR2 SMNVEV (reference sequence). As DNA, the CDR3 is TGTGCCAGCAGGCAAGGGGGCTTGGGCTATGGCTACACCTTC. Amino acid sequence: CASRQGGLGYGYTF.

In its sample, this clonotype was seen once. The chain uses TRBV2 and TRBJ2-1, with 12 bases lining up with TRBD1. V shed 8 bases, J shed 6 bases, and the junction held 11 bases outside the gene matches. The CDR3 loop spans 16 amino acids. Germline-derived CDR1 and CDR2 are SNHLY and FYNNEI. The CDR3 sequence: CASGIIGTGGPNEQFF. The CDR3 DNA follows: TGTGCCAGCGGAATTATCGGGACAGGGGGCCCCAATGAGCAGTTCTTC.

The chain recombines TRBV18 with TRBJ2-5; 9 nucleotides line up with TRBD1. CDR3 length: 13 amino acids. V lost 1 base, J lost 7 bases, and 1 base stayed unmatched. Germline loops: CDR1 KGHSH, CDR2 LQKENI. In DNA, the CDR3 is TGTGCCAGCTCACCACAGGACAGGGGGACCCAGTACTTC. It encodes CASSPQDRGTQYF.

This chain joins TRBV6-1 and TRBJ2-3; 8 nucleotides line up with TRBD2. Unmatched junction bases numbered 7, after V lost 8 bases and J lost 0 bases. CDR3 length: 15 amino acids. Germline CDR1 and CDR2: MNHNS and SASEGT. CDR3 bases: TGTGCCAGCGGTGGCCGGGGGGGAAGCACAGATACGCAGTATTTT. The encoded protein is CASGGRGGSTDTQYF.

The V gene is TRBV12-3 or TRBV12-4, the J gene TRBJ2-3; D might be TRBD1 or TRBD2, each matching 5 bases. The V end lost 5 bases, the J end lost 4 bases, and 16 bases lay between the germline ends. The CDR3 is 15 amino acids. For the CDR3, the DNA is TGTGCCAGCAGTCTCCGGGCAGGGAGCGCAGATACGCAGTATTTT. This sequence encodes CASSLRAGSADTQYF.

Only a few counts were recorded for this clonotype. The chain has TRBV20-1 and TRBJ2-3; TRBD2 matches 13 bases. Germline CDR1 DFQATT, CDR2 SNEGSKA (reference sequence). After removal of 4 bases from V and 1 base from J, the junction contained 2 bases not matched to a gene. The CDR3 spans 15 residues. CDR3: CSATGTSGGTDTQYF. The CDR3 DNA sequence: TGCAGTGCTACCGGGACTAGCGGGGGCACAGATACGCAGTATTTT.

This clonotype was seen at least ten times. CDR3 in amino acids: CAISGLDTGETQYF. CDR3 DNA: TGTGCCATCAGTGGACTAGATACGGGGGAGACCCAGTACTTC. The chain couples TRBV10-3 to TRBJ2-5, with D possibly TRBD2 on 6 matching bases. Deletions cut 4 bases from V and 5 bases from J, with 14 bases between. Germline V gene lookup returns CDR1 ENHRY and CDR2 SYGVKD. This CDR3 has 14 residues.

This clonotype was counted between two and nine times. The chain has TRBV28 and TRBJ2-6, with D hard to call. V lost 5 bases and J 2 bases, leaving 13 bases between the germline ends. The germline gives CDR1 MDHEN, CDR2 SYDVKM. The CDR3 has 16 residues. Here the CDR3 reads CASSPLLGTGANVLTF. CDR3 coding DNA: TGTGCCAGCAGTCCCCTTCTAGGGACTGGGGCCAACGTCCTGACTTTC.

The rearrangement uses TRBV11-2 and TRBJ1-1; D unclear. CDR3 size: 14 residues. Trimming left V 5 bases short and J 1 base short, with 11 bases between. The germline V gene has CDR1 SGHAT and CDR2 FQNNGV. DNA for the CDR3: TGTGCCAGCAGCCGAATCACAGCGAACACTGAAGCTTTCTTT. This translates into CASSRITANTEAFF.

This clonotype has just a few counts. This chain links TRBV5-1 with TRBJ2-5; D remains unclear. Germline CDR1 SGHRS, CDR2 YFSETQ. Between the trimmed V and J ends, which lost 0 bases and 4 bases, there was a span of 7 bases. The CDR3 totals 13 residues. The CDR3 DNA reads TGCGCCAGCAGCTTGGCATTCTCAGAGACCCAGTACTTC. This translates into CASSLAFSETQYF. Combining the CDR3 with reference TRBV5-1 and TRBJ2-5 gives the whole variable domain KAGVTQTPRYLIKTRGQQVTLSCSPISGHRSVSWYQQTPGQGLQFLFEYFSETQRNKGNFPGRFSGRQFSNSRSEMNVSTLELGDSALYLCASSLAFSETQYFGPGTRLLVL.

The chain employs TRBV19 and TRBJ2-2; D unresolved. This CDR3 comprises 13 residues. The germline V gene encodes CDR1 LNHDA and CDR2 SQIVND (reference sequence). The V end lost 6 bases, the J end lost 4 bases, and 9 bases lay between the germline ends. The CDR3 reads CASSDRPTGELFF. As DNA, the CDR3 is TGTGCCAGTAGCGACCGTCCCACCGGGGAGCTGTTTTTT.

The V gene is TRBV7-9, the J gene TRBJ2-3; 10 positions agree with TRBD1. V gave up 5 bases and J gave up 0 bases; unmatched junction bases: 11. The germline gives CDR1 SEHNR, CDR2 FQNEAQ (reference sequence). The CDR3 is made up of 18 amino acids. The CDR3 DNA reads as TGTGCCAGCAGCGCCGTGGGGGACAGGGGAAGAAGCACAGATACGCAGTATTTT. Protein sequence: CASSAVGDRGRSTDTQYF.

The chain combines TRBV20-1 with TRBJ2-2; no reliable D call. The CDR3 is 11 amino acids. The V gene lost 2 bases and the J gene lost 7 bases, with 5 bases spanning the gap. Germline assignment: CDR1 DFQATT and CDR2 SNEGSKA (reference sequence). The CDR3 here is CSARFLGELFF. The CDR3 DNA reads TGCAGTGCTAGATTTCTCGGGGAGCTGTTTTTT.

In its sample, this clonotype was seen many times. CDR3 protein: CASSVGTGGHQPQHF. The CDR3 nucleotides are TGTGCCAGCAGCGTAGGGACAGGGGGGCATCAGCCCCAGCATTTT. J is TRBJ1-5 and V is TRBV9; 10 nucleotides match TRBD1. J was trimmed by 5 bases and V by 0 bases; bases with no gene match: 2. Germline CDR1 is SGDLS and CDR2 is YYNGEE. This CDR3 comprises 15 residues.

The chain couples TRBV7-3 to TRBJ1-6; no clear D. Germline loops: CDR1 SGHTA, CDR2 FQGTGA. The V and J ends lost 2 bases and 11 bases respectively, with 13 bases between them. This CDR3 is 14 amino acids long. The CDR3 here is CASSLWKDDPPLHF. In nucleotides, the CDR3 is TGTGCCAGCAGCTTATGGAAGGATGATCCACCCCTCCACTTT.

The rearrangement uses TRBV20-1 and TRBJ2-7, with D possibly TRBD1 on 6 matching bases. With 1 base removed from V and 0 bases from J, the gap between germline ends came to 10 bases. Germline CDR1 reads DFQATT; CDR2 reads SNEGSKA (reference sequence). The CDR3 is 14 amino acids. The DNA for the CDR3 is TGCAGTGCTAGAGGACAGGAGAGCTCCTACGAGCAGTACTTC. Translation gives CSARGQESSYEQYF.

The J gene is TRBJ1-5, the V gene TRBV7-2; D is undetermined. Germline CDR1 is SGHTA and CDR2 is FQGNSA. V shed 5 bases and J shed 7 bases, with 12 bases lying between them. The CDR3 contains 13 residues. The CDR3 protein is CASSRQSGQPQHF. The CDR3 DNA sequence: TGTGCCAGCAGCCGTCAGAGCGGGCAGCCCCAGCATTTT.

V gene TRBV29-1 combines with J gene TRBJ2-3; maybe TRBD2 (6 bases). Germline V CDR1 and CDR2: SQVTM, ANQGSEA. The CDR3 spans 13 residues. Trimming shortened V by 7 bases and J by 4 bases, and 15 bases separated the two germline ends. The CDR3 spells CSGDGGTADTQYF. The CDR3 DNA is TGCAGCGGGGATGGGGGGACTGCAGATACGCAGTATTTT.

The chain combines TRBV20-1 with TRBJ2-3; TRBD2 agrees at 10 bases. The J segment lost 3 bases and the V segment lost 3 bases, leaving 6 bases of the junction unmatched. CDR1 is DFQATT, CDR2 SNEGSKA, per germline (reference sequence). The CDR3 is 15 amino acids. This CDR3 reads CSAREREGRTDTQYF. For the CDR3, the DNA is TGCAGTGCTAGGGAGCGGGAGGGGAGGACAGATACGCAGTATTTT.

The sample holds one count of this clonotype. Germline is not matched at one junction end, which may reflect a read error. This chain links TRBV12-5 with TRBJ2-7, with unresolved D. Germline V CDR1 and CDR2: LGHNT, FRNRAP. The CDR3 has 11 amino acids. CDR3 amino acids: CASGSHAELYF. CDR3 nucleotides: TGTGCTAGTGGTTCCCACGCCGAGCTGTACTTC. Drawing the rest from reference TRBV12-5 and TRBJ2-7, the complete variable domain is DARVTQTPRHKVTEMGQEVTMRCQPILGHNTVFWYRQTMMQGLELLAYFRNRAPLDDSGMPKDRFSAEMPDATLATLKIQPSEPRDSAVYFCASGSHAELYFGPGTRLTVT.

The chain has TRBV27 and TRBJ1-2, with unresolved D. Germline CDR1 is MNHEY and CDR2 is SMNVEV (reference sequence). V lost 5 bases, J lost 3 bases, and 13 bases lay in between. The CDR3 length is 14 residues. CDR3 nucleotides: TGTGCCAGCAGTCCTCAGGACGGCTACTATGGCTACACCTTC. Translation: CASSPQDGYYGYTF.

This clonotype was seen only once. This sequence joins TRBV12-3 or TRBV12-4 and TRBJ2-1, with TRBD2 as a possible D gene (6 bases). V lost 1 base and J 5 bases, leaving 12 bases between the germline ends. The CDR3 loop spans 15 amino acids. CDR3: CASSLGGDFDNEQFF. The CDR3 DNA reads as TGTGCCAGCAGTTTAGGCGGGGATTTCGACAATGAGCAGTTCTTC.

The CDR3 nucleotides read TGTGCCTGGTCTACGGGGGGGTACAATGAGCAGTTCTTC. This sequence encodes CAWSTGGYNEQFF. The chain has TRBV30 and TRBJ2-1; 8 bases line up with TRBD2. The ends lost 5 bases at V and 4 bases at J; junction bases unmatched: 4. This CDR3 comprises 13 residues. The germline V gene encodes CDR1 GTSNPN and CDR2 SVGIG (reference sequence).

V usage is TRBV6-5 and J usage is TRBJ2-5; 10 bases align to TRBD2. Germline CDR1 and CDR2: MNHEY and SVGAGI. The CDR3 has 14 residues. The V and J ends lost 6 bases and 11 bases, in that order; junction bases with no gene match: 12. CDR3 residues: CASRLAGEYNEQYF. As DNA, the CDR3 is TGTGCCAGCAGGCTAGCGGGGGAATACAATGAGCAGTACTTC.

The V call is TRBV20-1, the J call TRBJ2-7, with 9 bases identical to TRBD2. After removal of 1 base from V and 2 bases from J, the junction contained 3 bases not matched to a gene. The V gene's germline CDR1 is DFQATT and CDR2 SNEGSKA (reference sequence). The CDR3 runs 14 residues. DNA for the CDR3: TGCAGTGCTAGAGTGGCTAGCGGGGCCTACGAGCAGTACTTC. Protein: CSARVASGAYEQYF.

This chain connects TRBV6-5 to TRBJ2-7; TRBD1 might be the D (6 bases). This CDR3 spans 13 amino acids. V lost 6 bases and J lost 3, with 12 bases in between. Per the germline V gene, CDR1 is MNHEY and CDR2 is SVGAGI. The chain's CDR3 is CASRLDSHYEQYF. The CDR3 DNA reads as TGTGCCAGCAGGCTGGACAGTCACTACGAGCAGTACTTC.

The chain uses TRBV24-1 and TRBJ2-5; D gene ambiguous. In germline, CDR1 is KGHDR, CDR2 SFDVKD. V lost 3 bases, J lost 0 bases, and 4 bases lay in between. This CDR3 contains 13 residues. CDR3: CATSDPYQETQYF. In DNA form, the CDR3 reads TGTGCCACCAGTGATCCTTACCAAGAGACCCAGTACTTC.

The CDR3 loop is CASRAGQMIKNTEAFF. The CDR3 coding sequence is TGTGCCAGCCGAGCGGGACAGATGATTAAGAACACTGAAGCTTTCTTT. The genes are TRBV6-1 and TRBJ1-1; TRBD1 matches at 7 bases. Looked up from germline, CDR1 is MNHNS and CDR2 is SASEGT. The length of the CDR3 is 16 residues. V trimming: 8 bases; J trimming: 1 base; junction bases outside the gene matches: 13.

About this clonotype: Relative to the germline gene, one junction end is altered; a read error may explain this. The V call is TRBV7-7, the J call TRBJ2-3; maybe TRBD2 (5 bases). CDR3 length: 13 residues. Germline assignment: CDR1 SSHAT and CDR2 FNYEAQ (reference sequence). The CDR3 sequence: CASSSGLEGTQYF. The CDR3 nucleotides are TGTGCTAGCAGCTCTGGACTCGAAGGTACGCAGTATTTT.